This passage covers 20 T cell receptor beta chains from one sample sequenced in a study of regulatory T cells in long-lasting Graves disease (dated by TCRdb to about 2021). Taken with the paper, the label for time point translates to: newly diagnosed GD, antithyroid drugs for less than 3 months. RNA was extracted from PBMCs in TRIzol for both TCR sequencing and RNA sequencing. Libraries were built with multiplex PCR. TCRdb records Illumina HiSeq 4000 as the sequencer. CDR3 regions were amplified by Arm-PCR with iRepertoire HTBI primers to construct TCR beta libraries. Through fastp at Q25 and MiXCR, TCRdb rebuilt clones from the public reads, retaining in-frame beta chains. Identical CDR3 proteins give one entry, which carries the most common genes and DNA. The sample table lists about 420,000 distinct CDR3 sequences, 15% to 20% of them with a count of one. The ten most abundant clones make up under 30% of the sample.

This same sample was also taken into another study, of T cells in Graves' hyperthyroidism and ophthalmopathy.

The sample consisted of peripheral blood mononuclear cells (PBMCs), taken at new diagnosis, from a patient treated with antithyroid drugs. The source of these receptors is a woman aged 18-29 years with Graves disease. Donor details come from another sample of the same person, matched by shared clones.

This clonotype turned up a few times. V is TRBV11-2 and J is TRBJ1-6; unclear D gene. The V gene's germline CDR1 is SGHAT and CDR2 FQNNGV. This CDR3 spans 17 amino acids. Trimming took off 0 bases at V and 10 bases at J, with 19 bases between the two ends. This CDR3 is CASSLDQQGSRHSPLHF. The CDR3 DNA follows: TGTGCCAGCAGCTTAGATCAGCAAGGAAGTCGACACTCACCCCTCCACTTT.

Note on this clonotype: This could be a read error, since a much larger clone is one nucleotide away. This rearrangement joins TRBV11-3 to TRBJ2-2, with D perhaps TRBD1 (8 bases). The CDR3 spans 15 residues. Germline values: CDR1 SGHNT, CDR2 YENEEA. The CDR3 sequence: CASSLTGGETGEPFF. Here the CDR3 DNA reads TGTGCCAGCAGCTTAACAGGGGGGGAAACCGGGGAGCCGTTTTTT.

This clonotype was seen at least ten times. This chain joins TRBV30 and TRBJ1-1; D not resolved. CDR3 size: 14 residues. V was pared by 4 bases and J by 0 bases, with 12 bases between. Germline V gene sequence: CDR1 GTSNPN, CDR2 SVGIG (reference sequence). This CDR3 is CAWTRRGMNTEAFF. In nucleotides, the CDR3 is TGTGCCTGGACCCGAAGAGGAATGAACACTGAAGCTTTCTTT.

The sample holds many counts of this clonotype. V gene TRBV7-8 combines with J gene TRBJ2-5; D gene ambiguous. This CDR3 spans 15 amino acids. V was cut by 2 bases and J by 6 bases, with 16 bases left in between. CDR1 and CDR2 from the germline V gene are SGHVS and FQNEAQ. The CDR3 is CASSLSGLSFQTQYF. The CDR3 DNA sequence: TGTGCCAGCAGCTTAAGTGGTTTAAGCTTTCAGACCCAGTACTTC.

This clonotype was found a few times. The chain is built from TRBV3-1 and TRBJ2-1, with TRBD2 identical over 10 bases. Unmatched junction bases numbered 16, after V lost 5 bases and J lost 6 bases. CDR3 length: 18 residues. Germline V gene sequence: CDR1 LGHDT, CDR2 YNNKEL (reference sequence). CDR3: CASSASSIPSGRGNEQFF. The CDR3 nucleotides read TGTGCCAGCAGCGCTTCTTCGATCCCTAGCGGGAGAGGCAATGAGCAGTTCTTC.

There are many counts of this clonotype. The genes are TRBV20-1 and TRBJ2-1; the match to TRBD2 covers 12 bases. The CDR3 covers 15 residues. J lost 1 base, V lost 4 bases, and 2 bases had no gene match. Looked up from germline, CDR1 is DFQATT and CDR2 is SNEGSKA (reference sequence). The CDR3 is CSATGTSGSYNEQFF. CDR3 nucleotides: TGCAGTGCTACGGGGACTAGCGGGTCCTACAATGAGCAGTTCTTC.

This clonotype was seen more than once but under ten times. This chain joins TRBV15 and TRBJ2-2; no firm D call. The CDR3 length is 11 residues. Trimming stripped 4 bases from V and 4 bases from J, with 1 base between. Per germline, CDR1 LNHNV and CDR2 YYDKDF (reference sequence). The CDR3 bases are TGTGCCACCAGCATCACCGGGGAGCTGTTTTTT. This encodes CATSITGELFF.

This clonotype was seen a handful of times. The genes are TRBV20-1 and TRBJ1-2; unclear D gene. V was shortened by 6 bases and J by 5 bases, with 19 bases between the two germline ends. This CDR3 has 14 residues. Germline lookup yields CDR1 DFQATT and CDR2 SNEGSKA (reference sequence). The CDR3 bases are TGCAGTGCCCTTCATCACACGGACGAGTATGGCTACACCTTC. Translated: CSALHHTDEYGYTF.

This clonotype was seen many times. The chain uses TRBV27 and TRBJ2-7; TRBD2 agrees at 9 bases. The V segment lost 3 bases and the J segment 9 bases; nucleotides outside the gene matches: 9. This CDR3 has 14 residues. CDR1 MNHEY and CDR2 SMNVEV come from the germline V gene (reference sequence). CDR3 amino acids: CASSLREGPQGQYF. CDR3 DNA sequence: TGTGCCAGCAGTTTGCGGGAGGGCCCTCAGGGGCAGTACTTC.

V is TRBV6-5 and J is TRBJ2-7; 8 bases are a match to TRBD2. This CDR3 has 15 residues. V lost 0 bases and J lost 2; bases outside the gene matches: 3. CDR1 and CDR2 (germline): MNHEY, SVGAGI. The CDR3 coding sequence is TGTGCCAGCAGTTACTCACTAGCGGCCACCTACGAGCAGTACTTC. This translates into CASSYSLAATYEQYF.

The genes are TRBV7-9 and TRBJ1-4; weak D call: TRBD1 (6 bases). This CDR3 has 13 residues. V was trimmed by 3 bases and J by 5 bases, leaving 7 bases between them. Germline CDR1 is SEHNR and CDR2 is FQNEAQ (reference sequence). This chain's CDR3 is CASSFDRNEKLFF. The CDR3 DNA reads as TGTGCCAGCAGCTTCGACAGGAATGAAAAACTGTTTTTT.

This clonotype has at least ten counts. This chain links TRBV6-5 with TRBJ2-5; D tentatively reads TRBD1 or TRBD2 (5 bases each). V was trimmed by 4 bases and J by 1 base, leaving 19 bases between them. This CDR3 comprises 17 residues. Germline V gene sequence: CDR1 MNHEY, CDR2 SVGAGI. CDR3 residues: CASSFYPGLSVQETQYF. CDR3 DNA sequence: TGTGCCAGCAGTTTTTATCCGGGGCTCTCGGTCCAAGAGACCCAGTACTTC.

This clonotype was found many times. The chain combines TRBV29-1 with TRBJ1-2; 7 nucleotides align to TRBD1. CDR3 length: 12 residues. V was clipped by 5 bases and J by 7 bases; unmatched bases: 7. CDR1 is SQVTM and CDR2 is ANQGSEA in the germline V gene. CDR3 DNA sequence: TGCAGCGTTAGAGGGGGCGGTCTTGGCTACACCTTC. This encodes CSVRGGGLGYTF.

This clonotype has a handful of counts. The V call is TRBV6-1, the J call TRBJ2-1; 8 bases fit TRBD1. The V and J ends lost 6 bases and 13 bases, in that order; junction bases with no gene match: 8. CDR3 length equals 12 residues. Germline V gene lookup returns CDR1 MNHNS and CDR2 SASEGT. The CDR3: CASSMTGVRQFF. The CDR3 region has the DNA TGTGCCAGCAGCATGACAGGGGTCCGTCAGTTCTTC.

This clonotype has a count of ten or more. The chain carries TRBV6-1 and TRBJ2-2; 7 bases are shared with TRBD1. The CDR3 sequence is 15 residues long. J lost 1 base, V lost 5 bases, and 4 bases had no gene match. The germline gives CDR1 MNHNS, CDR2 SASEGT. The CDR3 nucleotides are TGTGCCAGCAGTCACGGACAGGTGAACACCGGGGAGCTGTTTTTT. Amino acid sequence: CASSHGQVNTGELFF.

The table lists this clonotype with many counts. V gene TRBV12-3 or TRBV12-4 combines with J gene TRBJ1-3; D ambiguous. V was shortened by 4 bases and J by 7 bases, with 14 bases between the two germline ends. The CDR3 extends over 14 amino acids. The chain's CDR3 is CASSSGQSGNTIYF. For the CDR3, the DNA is TGTGCCAGCAGTTCTGGGCAGTCGGGCAACACCATATATTTT.

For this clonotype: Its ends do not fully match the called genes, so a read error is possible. CDR3 sequence (DNA): TGTGCCCGCAGCCGGGACCTCACCAATCAGCCCCAGCATTTT. Translated: CARSRDLTNQPQHF. The rearrangement links TRBV27 to TRBJ1-5; weak D call: TRBD1 (5 bases). This CDR3 has 14 residues. Germline assignment: CDR1 MNHEY and CDR2 SMNVEV (reference sequence).

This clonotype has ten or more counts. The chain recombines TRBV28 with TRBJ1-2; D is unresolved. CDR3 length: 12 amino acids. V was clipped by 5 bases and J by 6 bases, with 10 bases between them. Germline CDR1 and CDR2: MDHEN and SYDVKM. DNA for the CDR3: TGTGCCAGCAGTCCCCCGGGCCATGGCTACACCTTC. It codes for CASSPPGHGYTF.

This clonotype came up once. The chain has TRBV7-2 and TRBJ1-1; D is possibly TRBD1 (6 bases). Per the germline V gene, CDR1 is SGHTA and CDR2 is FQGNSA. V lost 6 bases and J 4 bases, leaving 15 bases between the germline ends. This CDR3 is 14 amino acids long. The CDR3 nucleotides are TGTGCCAGCAGTGAAGAGGGGGAAATCACTGAAGCTTTCTTT. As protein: CASSEEGEITEAFF. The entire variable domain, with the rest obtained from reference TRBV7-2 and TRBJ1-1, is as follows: GAGVSQSPSNKVTEKGKDVELRCDPISGHTALYWYRQSLGQGLEFLIYFQGNSAPDKSGLPSDRFSAERTGGSVSTLTIQRTQQEDSAVYLCASSEEGEITEAFFGQGTRLTVV.

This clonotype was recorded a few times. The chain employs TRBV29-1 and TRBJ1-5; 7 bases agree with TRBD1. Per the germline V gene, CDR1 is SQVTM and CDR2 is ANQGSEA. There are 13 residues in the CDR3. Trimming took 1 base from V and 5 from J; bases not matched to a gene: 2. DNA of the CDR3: TGCAGCGTTGAAGGGACAGGCGATCAGCCCCAGCATTTT. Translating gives CSVEGTGDQPQHF.